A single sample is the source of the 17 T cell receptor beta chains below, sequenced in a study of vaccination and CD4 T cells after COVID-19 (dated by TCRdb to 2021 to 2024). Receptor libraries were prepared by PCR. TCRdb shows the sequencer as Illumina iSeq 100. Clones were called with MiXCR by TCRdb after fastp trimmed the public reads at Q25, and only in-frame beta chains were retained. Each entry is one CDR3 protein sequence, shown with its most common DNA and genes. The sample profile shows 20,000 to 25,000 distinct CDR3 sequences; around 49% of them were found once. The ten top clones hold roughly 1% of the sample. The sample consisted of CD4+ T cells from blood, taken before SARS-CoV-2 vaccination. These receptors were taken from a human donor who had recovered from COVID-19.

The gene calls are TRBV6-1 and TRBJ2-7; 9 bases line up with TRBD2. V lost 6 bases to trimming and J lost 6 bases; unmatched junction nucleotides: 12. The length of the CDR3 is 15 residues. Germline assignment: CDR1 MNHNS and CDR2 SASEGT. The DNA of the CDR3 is TGTGCCAGCAGCCCACCGGCGGGAGGGCCGAGCGAGCAGTACTTC. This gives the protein CASSPPAGGPSEQYF.

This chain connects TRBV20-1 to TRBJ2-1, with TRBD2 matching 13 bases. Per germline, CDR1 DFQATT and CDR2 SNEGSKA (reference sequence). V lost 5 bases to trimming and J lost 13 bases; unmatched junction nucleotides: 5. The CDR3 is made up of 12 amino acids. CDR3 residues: CSAPGLAGYQFF. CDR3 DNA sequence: TGCAGTGCTCCGGGACTAGCGGGATATCAGTTCTTC.

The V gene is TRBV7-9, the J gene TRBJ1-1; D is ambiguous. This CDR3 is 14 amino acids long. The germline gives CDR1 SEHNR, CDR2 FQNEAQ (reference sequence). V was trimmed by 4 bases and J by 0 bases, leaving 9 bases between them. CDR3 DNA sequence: TGTGCCAGCAGCTCCCCCAACTTGAACACTGAAGCTTTCTTT. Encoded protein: CASSSPNLNTEAFF.

The CDR3 region is CASSDEGNEQFF. CDR3 coding DNA: TGTGCCAGCAGTGACGAGGGTAATGAGCAGTTCTTC. The J gene is TRBJ2-1, the V gene TRBV2, with a possible D match to TRBD2 (5 bases). Germline loops: CDR1 SNHLY, CDR2 FYNNEI. The CDR3 runs to 12 residues. V dropped 3 bases and J dropped 7 bases, with 7 bases sitting between them.

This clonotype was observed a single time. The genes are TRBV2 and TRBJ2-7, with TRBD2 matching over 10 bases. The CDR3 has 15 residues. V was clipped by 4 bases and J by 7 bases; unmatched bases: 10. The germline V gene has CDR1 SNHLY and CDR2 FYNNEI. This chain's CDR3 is CASSGRLAGVGEQYF. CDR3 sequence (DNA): TGTGCCAGCAGTGGGCGCCTAGCGGGAGTAGGTGAGCAGTACTTC.

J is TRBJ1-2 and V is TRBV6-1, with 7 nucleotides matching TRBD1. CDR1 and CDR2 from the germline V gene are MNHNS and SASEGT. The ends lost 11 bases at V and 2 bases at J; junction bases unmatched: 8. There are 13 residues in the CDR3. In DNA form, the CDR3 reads TGTGCCGGAGGGGGCGCGGGGAACTATGGCTACACCTTC. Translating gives CAGGGAGNYGYTF.

Here the CDR3 reads CATSRDSPTSGRAYEQYF. The CDR3 nucleotides read TGTGCCACCAGCAGGGATAGTCCCACTAGCGGGAGGGCCTACGAGCAGTACTTC. The chain couples TRBV15 to TRBJ2-7; 13 bases map to TRBD2. The CDR3 runs 18 residues. The junction had 10 bases not matched to a gene; V was cut back by 3 bases and J by 2 bases. Germline CDR1 is LNHNV and CDR2 is YYDKDF (reference sequence).

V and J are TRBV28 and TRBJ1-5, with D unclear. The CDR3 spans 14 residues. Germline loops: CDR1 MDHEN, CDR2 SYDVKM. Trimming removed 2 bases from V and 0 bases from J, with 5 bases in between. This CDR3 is CASSLEYSNQPQHF. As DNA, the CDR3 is TGTGCCAGCAGTTTAGAGTATAGCAATCAGCCCCAGCATTTT.

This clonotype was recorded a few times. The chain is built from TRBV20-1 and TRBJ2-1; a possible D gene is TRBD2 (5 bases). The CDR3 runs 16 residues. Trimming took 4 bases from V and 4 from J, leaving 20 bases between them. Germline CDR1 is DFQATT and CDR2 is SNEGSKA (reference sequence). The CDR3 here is CSAKRTGSVRYNEQFF. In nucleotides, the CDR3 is TGCAGTGCTAAGAGGACTGGGAGTGTGAGGTACAATGAGCAGTTCTTC.

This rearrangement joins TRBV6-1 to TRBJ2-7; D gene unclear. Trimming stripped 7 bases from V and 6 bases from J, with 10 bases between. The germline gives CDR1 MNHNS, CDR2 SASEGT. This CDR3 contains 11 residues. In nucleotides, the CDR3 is TGTGCCAGCACCGAGTTTAGCGAGCAGTACTTC. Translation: CASTEFSEQYF.

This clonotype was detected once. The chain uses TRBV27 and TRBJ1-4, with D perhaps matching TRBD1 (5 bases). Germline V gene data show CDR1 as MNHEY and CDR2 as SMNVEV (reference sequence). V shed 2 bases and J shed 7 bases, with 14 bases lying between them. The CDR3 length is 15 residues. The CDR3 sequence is CASSLRGRQIEKLFF. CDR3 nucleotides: TGTGCCAGCAGTTTAAGGGGTAGACAGATTGAAAAACTGTTTTTT.

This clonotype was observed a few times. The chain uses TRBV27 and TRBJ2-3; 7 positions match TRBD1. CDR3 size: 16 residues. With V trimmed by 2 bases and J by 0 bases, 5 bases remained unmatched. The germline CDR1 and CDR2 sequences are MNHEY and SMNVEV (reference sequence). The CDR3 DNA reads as TGTGCCAGCAGTTTAAACAGGGGTGCGAGCACAGATACGCAGTATTTT. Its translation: CASSLNRGASTDTQYF.

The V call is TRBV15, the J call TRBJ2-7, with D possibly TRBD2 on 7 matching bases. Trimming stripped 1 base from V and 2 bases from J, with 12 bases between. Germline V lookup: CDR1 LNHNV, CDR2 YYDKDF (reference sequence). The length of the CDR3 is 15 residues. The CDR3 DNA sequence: TGTGCCACCAGCAGAGGGGGGGGCCAACCCTACGAGCAGTACTTC. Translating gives CATSRGGGQPYEQYF. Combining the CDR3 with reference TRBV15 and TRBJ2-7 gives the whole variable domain DAMVIQNPRYQVTQFGKPVTLSCSQTLNHNVMYWYQQKSSQAPKLLFHYYDKDFNNEADTPDNFQSRRPNTSFCFLDIRSPGLGDTAMYLCATSRGGGQPYEQYFGPGTRLTVT.

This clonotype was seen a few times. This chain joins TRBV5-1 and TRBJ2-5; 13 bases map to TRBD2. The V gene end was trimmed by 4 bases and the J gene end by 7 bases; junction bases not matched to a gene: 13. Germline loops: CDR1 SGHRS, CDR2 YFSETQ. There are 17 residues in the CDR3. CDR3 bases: TGCGCCAGCAGCAGATCGTTCGGGACTAGCGGGATGGGGACCCAGTACTTC. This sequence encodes CASSRSFGTSGMGTQYF.

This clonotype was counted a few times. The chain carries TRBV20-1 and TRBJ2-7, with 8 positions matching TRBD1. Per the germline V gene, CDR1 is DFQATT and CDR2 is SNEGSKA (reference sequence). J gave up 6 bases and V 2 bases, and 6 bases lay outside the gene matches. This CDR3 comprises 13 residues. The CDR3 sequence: CSARTDREGEQYF. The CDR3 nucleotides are TGCAGTGCTAGAACGGACAGGGAAGGCGAGCAGTACTTC.

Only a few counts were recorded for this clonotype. In nucleotides, the CDR3 is TGTGCCAGCAGCTTAGTCCGGAGCAACACCGGGGAGCTGTTTTTT. Its translation: CASSLVRSNTGELFF. The rearrangement joins TRBV7-8 to TRBJ2-2; D unclear. Germline assignment: CDR1 SGHVS and CDR2 FQNEAQ. The CDR3 loop spans 15 amino acids. V was pared by 1 base and J by 2 bases, with 8 bases between.

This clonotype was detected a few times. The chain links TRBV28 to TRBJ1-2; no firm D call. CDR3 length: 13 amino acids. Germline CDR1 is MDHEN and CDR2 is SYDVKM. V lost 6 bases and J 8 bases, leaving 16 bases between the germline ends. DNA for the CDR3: TGTGCCAGCAGAGTGACCGGTGTGCGAGGCTACACCTTC. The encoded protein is CASRVTGVRGYTF.